This entry lists 30 T cell receptor beta chains sequenced from one sample in a study of technical replicates of blood from a handful of donors. Using immunoSEQ multiplex PCR, the repertoire was profiled, and TCRdb retains in-frame clones only, with some absent. The data show 65,000 to 95,000 clones, approximately 93% seen once. Sequenced sample: T cells isolated from PBMCs. All receptors derive from a human donor in good health.

This clone occurred once. V is TRBV2 and J is TRBJ2-7; TRBD1 agrees at 10 bases. CDR1 and CDR2 (germline): SNHLY, FYNNEI. CDR3 length: 15 residues. J was trimmed by 3 bases and V by 8 bases; bases with no gene match: 10. DNA for the CDR3: TGTGCCAGCTACGTGACCTGGGACAGGGGCTACGAGCAGTACTTC. This codes for CASYVTWDRGYEQYF.

The table lists this clone with a few counts. V and J are TRBV30 and TRBJ1-1; the D is unclear. This CDR3 region has 12 residues. Per germline, CDR1 GTSNPN and CDR2 SVGIG (reference sequence). V was trimmed by 3 bases and J by 0 bases, leaving 5 bases between them. The CDR3 spells CAWSPMNTEAFF. CDR3 DNA: TGTGCCTGGAGCCCCATGAACACTGAAGCTTTCTTT.

This sequence joins TRBV28 and TRBJ1-1; D ambiguous. CDR1 is MDHEN, CDR2 SYDVKM, per germline. Trimming took 4 bases from V and 0 from J, leaving 3 bases between them. The CDR3 runs to 12 residues. CDR3 residues: CASSSVNTEAFF. CDR3 DNA sequence: TGTGCCAGCAGTTCCGTGAACACTGAAGCTTTCTTT.

A single count supports this clone. The V gene is TRBV28, the J gene TRBJ1-5; 8 bases are shared with TRBD1. Germline values: CDR1 MDHEN, CDR2 SYDVKM. The ends lost 7 bases at V and 4 bases at J; junction bases unmatched: 15. The CDR3 is 17 amino acids. The CDR3 nucleotides are TGTGCCAGCAATTTGTCCGGACAGGGAAGGGGAAATCAGCCCCAGCATTTT. The encoded protein is CASNLSGQGRGNQPQHF.

This chain joins TRBV28 and TRBJ2-7, with unresolved D. Looked up from germline, CDR1 is MDHEN and CDR2 is SYDVKM. With 5 bases removed from V and 2 bases from J, the gap between germline ends came to 4 bases. The CDR3 has 11 residues. CDR3 sequence (DNA): TGTGCCAGCAGTCCAACCTACGAGCAGTACTTC. It yields the protein CASSPTYEQYF.

The chain links TRBV9 to TRBJ1-3; TRBD1 agrees at 8 bases. Germline V gene lookup returns CDR1 SGDLS and CDR2 YYNGEE. The V segment lost 2 bases and the J segment 2 bases; nucleotides outside the gene matches: 0. CDR3 length: 14 amino acids. In nucleotides, the CDR3 is TGTGCCAGCAGCGTGACAGGGGCTGGAAACACCATATATTTT. Its translation is CASSVTGAGNTIYF.

The chain carries TRBV7-8 and TRBJ2-7; D is unclear. The CDR3 loop spans 11 amino acids. V was shortened by 5 bases and J by 2 bases, with 4 bases between the two germline ends. CDR1 and CDR2 (germline): SGHVS, FQNEAQ. DNA for the CDR3: TGTGCCAGCAGCACAACCTACGAGCAGTACTTC. Encoded protein: CASSTTYEQYF.

This chain joins TRBV9 and TRBJ2-2; 7 nucleotides align to TRBD2. From germline, CDR1 is SGDLS and CDR2 YYNGEE. This CDR3 has 17 residues. V shed 0 bases and J 5 bases; nucleotides not matched to a gene: 10. The chain's CDR3 is CASSVGFVAGETGELFF. CDR3 coding DNA: TGTGCCAGCAGCGTAGGATTCGTGGCGGGGGAAACCGGGGAGCTGTTTTTT.

This chain connects TRBV7-9 to TRBJ1-5, with TRBD1 matching 9 bases. The ends lost 5 bases at V and 7 bases at J; junction bases unmatched: 6. This CDR3 has 14 amino acids. Germline CDR1 SEHNR, CDR2 FQNEAQ (reference sequence). CDR3 region: CASSAGTGNQPQHF. CDR3 in DNA: TGTGCCAGCAGCGCAGGGACAGGGAACCAGCCCCAGCATTTT.

V gene TRBV27 combines with J gene TRBJ2-2, with 11 bases aligning to TRBD2. This CDR3 contains 16 residues. CDR1 and CDR2 from the germline V gene are MNHEY and SMNVEV (reference sequence). J was trimmed by 6 bases and V by 5 bases; bases with no gene match: 8. CDR3: CASSPTLAGGSGELFF. The CDR3 DNA follows: TGTGCCAGCAGTCCAACTCTAGCGGGGGGCTCCGGGGAGCTGTTTTTT.

DNA of the CDR3: TGTGCCAGCAGCGACGGGACAGGGGCTTTCCACGAGCAGTACTTC. Translated: CASSDGTGAFHEQYF. This chain uses TRBV2 with TRBJ2-7; TRBD1 aligns across 10 bases. Germline trimming cut 6 bases from V and 5 bases from J; bases unmatched to any gene: 10. The CDR3 sequence is 15 residues long. Germline lookup yields CDR1 SNHLY and CDR2 FYNNEI.

The V gene is TRBV7-3, the J gene TRBJ1-6; D unclear. V lost 5 bases to trimming and J lost 3 bases, with 8 bases between them. This CDR3 has 14 amino acids. Germline V gene lookup returns CDR1 SGHTA and CDR2 FQGTGA. CDR3 DNA: TGTGCCAGCAGCCCAACCGGCTATAATTCACCCCTCCACTTT. Residues: CASSPTGYNSPLHF.

The chain combines TRBV4-2 with TRBJ2-7, with D perhaps matching TRBD2 (6 bases). Germline V CDR1 and CDR2: LGHNA, YNFKEQ. This CDR3 is built from 13 residues. Trimming took 5 bases from V and 0 from J, leaving 8 bases between them. The CDR3 bases are TGTGCCAGCAGCGGACTAATCTCCTACGAGCAGTACTTC. Amino acids: CASSGLISYEQYF.

This chain links TRBV27 with TRBJ2-3, with 7 nucleotides matching TRBD2. Germline V CDR1 and CDR2: MNHEY, SMNVEV (reference sequence). The V and J ends lost 7 bases and 2 bases, in that order; junction bases with no gene match: 9. The CDR3 runs 15 residues. The CDR3 nucleotides are TGTGCCAGCACTGGAGGGAGGGCCCACACAGATACGCAGTATTTT. Its translation: CASTGGRAHTDTQYF.

This chain connects TRBV7-9 to TRBJ2-7; TRBD2 aligns across 7 bases. The germline V gene encodes CDR1 SEHNR and CDR2 FQNEAQ (reference sequence). V lost 5 bases, J lost 3 bases, and 7 bases stayed unmatched. The CDR3 runs to 14 residues. The CDR3 region has the DNA TGTGCCAGCAGCCGTCTATCTAGCGGCTACGAGCAGTACTTC. This sequence encodes CASSRLSSGYEQYF.

This chain uses TRBV28 with TRBJ2-1; 8 bases align to TRBD2. The CDR3 length is 16 residues. Germline V gene lookup returns CDR1 MDHEN and CDR2 SYDVKM. Trimming cost V 3 bases and J 5 bases; bases outside gene matches: 9. CDR3 bases: TGTGCCAGCAGTTTGGAGATAGCGGGACGGAACAATGAGCAGTTCTTC. This sequence encodes CASSLEIAGRNNEQFF.

The rearrangement uses TRBV21-1 and TRBJ2-7; the tabulated D call, TRBD1, remains unverified against the DNA. TRBV21-1 constitutes a pseudogene. This CDR3 has 16 residues. DNA for the CDR3: TGTGCCAGCAGCACAATTAACGACAGGGGGCGAATCGAGCAGTACTTC. It codes for CASSTINDRGRIEQYF.

This clone is a singleton in its sample. This chain uses TRBV7-2 with TRBJ2-3; 8 bases are a match to TRBD2. After removal of 5 bases from V and 0 bases from J, the junction contained 7 bases not matched to a gene. The CDR3 sequence is 16 residues long. The V gene's germline CDR1 is SGHTA and CDR2 FQGNSA. DNA for the CDR3: TGTGCCAGCAGCCTGGGACTAGTTGGGAGCACAGATACGCAGTATTTT. This sequence encodes CASSLGLVGSTDTQYF.

The rearrangement links TRBV7-9 to TRBJ1-5; D call uncertain. Germline values: CDR1 SEHNR, CDR2 FQNEAQ (reference sequence). V lost 5 bases and J lost 1, with 9 bases in between. The CDR3 is 14 residues long. As DNA, the CDR3 is TGTGCCAGCAGCACCAACAGAAGCAATCAGCCCCAGCATTTT. Amino acids: CASSTNRSNQPQHF. The full variable domain, rest sourced from reference TRBV7-9 and TRBJ1-5, is DTGVSQNPRHKITKRGQNVTFRCDPISEHNRLYWYRQTLGQGPEFLTYFQNEAQLEKSRLLSDRFSAERPKGSFSTLEIQRTEQGDSAMYLCASSTNRSNQPQHFGDGTRLSIL.

This clone was observed a handful of times. The CDR3 protein is CASRATGYYGYTF. The CDR3 bases are TGTGCCAGCAGGGCGACAGGGTACTATGGCTACACCTTC. The rearrangement links TRBV6-5 to TRBJ1-2, with TRBD1 identical over 7 bases. CDR1 and CDR2 (germline): MNHEY, SVGAGI. V dropped 6 bases and J dropped 3; count of bases not matched to a gene: 4. This CDR3 has 13 amino acids.

The chain employs TRBV28 and TRBJ2-7; 9 bases align to TRBD2. CDR1 and CDR2 from the germline V gene are MDHEN and SYDVKM. CDR3 size: 13 residues. V dropped 8 bases and J dropped 0; count of bases not matched to a gene: 2. CDR3 in amino acids: CASYSGSSYEQYF. The CDR3 DNA sequence: TGTGCCAGCTATAGCGGGAGCTCCTACGAGCAGTACTTC.

This rearrangement joins TRBV6-1 to TRBJ2-7, with 7 positions matching TRBD1. The trim removed 6 bases at V and 4 bases at J, leaving 12 bases unmatched. The CDR3 extends over 15 amino acids. Germline V CDR1 and CDR2: MNHNS, SASEGT. CDR3 bases: TGTGCCAGCAGGGGATACAGGGGAGATCATTACGAGCAGTACTTC. It translates to CASRGYRGDHYEQYF.

The V and J genes are TRBV27 and TRBJ2-2, with 7 positions matching TRBD2. Germline V gene sequence: CDR1 MNHEY, CDR2 SMNVEV (reference sequence). V was clipped by 6 bases and J by 0 bases; unmatched bases: 7. This CDR3 contains 16 residues. As DNA, the CDR3 is TGTGCCAGCAGCCCCCAGGCGGGGGCGAACACCGGGGAGCTGTTTTTT. The encoded protein is CASSPQAGANTGELFF.

The rearrangement uses TRBV29-1 and TRBJ1-1; unclear D gene. Looked up from germline, CDR1 is SQVTM and CDR2 is ANQGSEA. This CDR3 region has 16 residues. The V gene lost 0 bases and the J gene lost 0 bases, with 14 bases spanning the gap. The CDR3, as DNA: TGCAGCGTTGAAGATTGGGCTTCTATGTTGAACACTGAAGCTTTCTTT. Its translation is CSVEDWASMLNTEAFF.

The chain links TRBV29-1 to TRBJ1-1; D might be TRBD1 (5 bases). The CDR3 is made up of 13 amino acids. CDR1 is SQVTM and CDR2 is ANQGSEA in the germline V gene. V was shortened by 5 bases and J by 6 bases, with 16 bases between the two germline ends. The chain's CDR3 is CSVFGSWGAEAFF. The CDR3 nucleotides are TGCAGCGTTTTCGGTTCGTGGGGCGCTGAAGCTTTCTTT.

DNA of the CDR3: TGTGCCAGCAGCCCCCTGGGCGAGACCCAGTACTTC. Its protein is CASSPLGETQYF. This chain uses TRBV6-5 with TRBJ2-5; unclear D gene. V was cut by 6 bases and J by 5 bases, with 10 bases left in between. The CDR3 consists of 12 residues. Germline V gene sequence: CDR1 MNHEY, CDR2 SVGAGI.

This chain joins TRBV2 and TRBJ1-1, with TRBD1 matching over 8 bases. The CDR3 has 11 residues. Per the germline V gene, CDR1 is SNHLY and CDR2 is FYNNEI. V was clipped by 7 bases and J by 8 bases; unmatched bases: 3. DNA of the CDR3: TGTGCCAGCACCCAGGGGGCCGAAGCTTTCTTT. This codes for CASTQGAEAFF.

This clone was observed a single time. The chain uses TRBV18 and TRBJ2-7; D is undetermined. The CDR3 covers 13 residues. Germline values: CDR1 KGHSH, CDR2 LQKENI. Trimming took 1 base from V and 3 from J, leaving 7 bases between them. CDR3 sequence: CASSPLQNYEQYF. For the CDR3, the DNA is TGTGCCAGCTCACCACTGCAGAACTACGAGCAGTACTTC.

The rearrangement links TRBV6-5 to TRBJ1-3; no definite D call. The CDR3 spans 16 residues. Trimming took off 0 bases at V and 0 bases at J, with 9 bases between the two ends. Germline V gene lookup returns CDR1 MNHEY and CDR2 SVGAGI. The DNA for the CDR3 is TGTGCCAGCAGTTACTCGTTTCCGAGCTCTGGAAACACCATATATTTT. It codes for CASSYSFPSSGNTIYF.

This chain links TRBV2 with TRBJ2-3; D call uncertain. Looked up from germline, CDR1 is SNHLY and CDR2 is FYNNEI. This CDR3 spans 15 amino acids. V was cut by 7 bases and J by 0 bases, with 14 bases left in between. The CDR3 protein is CASTSGFRSTDTQYF. CDR3 bases: TGTGCCAGCACCTCGGGTTTTCGGAGCACAGATACGCAGTATTTT.